These 27 T cell receptor beta chains came from one sample sequenced in a study of blood T cell repertoires in COVID-19. The repertoire was sequenced with immunoSEQ multiplex PCR; TCRdb's copy has only in-frame clones and lacks some. This table holds 120,000 to 150,000 clones, about 83% found once. The material sequenced was PBMCs or T cells enriched from blood (not recorded which). Every receptor here comes from a woman between 50 and 59 years old who had been exposed to COVID-19.

V usage is TRBV25-1 and J usage is TRBJ1-6; TRBD1 agrees at 9 bases. The length of the CDR3 is 15 residues. V lost 2 bases and J lost 7; bases outside the gene matches: 3. Germline CDR1 and CDR2: MGHDK and SYGVNS. The CDR3 region has the DNA TGTGCCAGCAGTGAAGGACAGGGGAGGAATTCACCCCTCCACTTT. Translating it yields CASSEGQGRNSPLHF.

This clone showed up many times. The chain recombines TRBV4-2 with TRBJ2-6; the D gene is possibly TRBD1 (6 bases). From germline, CDR1 is LGHNA and CDR2 YNFKEQ. The germline V and J ends were trimmed by 4 bases and 1 base, with 17 bases remaining between them. This CDR3 has 18 amino acids. CDR3 protein: CASSPGASSVSGANVLTF. Here the CDR3 DNA reads TGTGCCAGCAGCCCAGGGGCCAGTAGCGTTTCTGGGGCCAACGTCCTGACTTTC.

This clone occurred a few times. The CDR3 loop reads CAFSRDRSFYGYTF. Here the CDR3 DNA reads TGTGCCTTCTCCCGGGACAGATCATTCTATGGCTACACCTTC. The chain recombines TRBV30 with TRBJ1-2, with 7 bases lining up with TRBD1. The germline V gene encodes CDR1 GTSNPN and CDR2 SVGIG (reference sequence). This CDR3 has 14 residues. V shed 7 bases, J shed 4 bases, and the junction held 12 bases outside the gene matches. Variable domain in full (rest from reference TRBV30 and TRBJ1-2): SQTIHQWPATLVQPVGSPLSLECTVEGTSNPNLYWYRQAAGRGLQLLFYSVGIGQISSEVPQNLSASRPQDRQFILSSKKLLLSDSGFYLCAFSRDRSFYGYTFGSGTRLTVV.

This clone has a single count. The chain recombines TRBV18 with TRBJ2-7; D may be TRBD2 (5 bases). Trimming removed 3 bases at V and 4 bases at J, with 13 bases between. CDR1 and CDR2 (germline): KGHSH, LQKENI. CDR3 size: 14 residues. CDR3 in amino acids: CASSPSGVGYEQYF. The CDR3 coding sequence is TGTGCCAGCTCACCTTCCGGGGTGGGATACGAGCAGTACTTC.

The chain links TRBV19 to TRBJ2-5; 7 bases are a match to TRBD2. The CDR3 is 16 residues long. V gave up 0 bases and J gave up 5 bases; unmatched junction bases: 9. Germline V gene sequence: CDR1 LNHDA, CDR2 SQIVND (reference sequence). The chain's CDR3 is CASSIEEKAGRETQYF. In DNA, the CDR3 is TGTGCCAGTAGTATAGAGGAAAAAGCGGGGCGGGAGACCCAGTACTTC.

The V call is TRBV30, the J call TRBJ1-5, with 7 bases fitting TRBD1. The CDR3 consists of 13 residues. V trimming: 1 base; J trimming: 6 bases; junction bases outside the gene matches: 3. Germline V gives CDR1 GTSNPN, CDR2 SVGIG (reference sequence). This CDR3 reads CAWSGQGSQPQHF. Here the CDR3 DNA reads TGTGCCTGGAGTGGACAGGGAAGTCAGCCCCAGCATTTT.

V gene TRBV6-5 combines with J gene TRBJ1-1; D call uncertain. Germline-derived CDR1 and CDR2 are MNHEY and SVGAGI. The CDR3 has 13 residues. Trimming shortened V by 7 bases and J by 1 base, and 10 bases separated the two germline ends. CDR3 protein: CASTHPGNTEAFF. CDR3 sequence (DNA): TGTGCCAGCACCCATCCGGGGAACACTGAAGCTTTCTTT.

This chain joins TRBV27 and TRBJ1-1; TRBD1 is a possible D gene (6 bases). V dropped 5 bases and J dropped 3 bases, with 22 bases sitting between them. Germline V gene data show CDR1 as MNHEY and CDR2 as SMNVEV (reference sequence). CDR3 length equals 17 residues. The CDR3 bases are TGTGCCAGCAGTCCGTCACAGGGATGGCCCCTGGACACTGAAGCTTTCTTT. Amino acids: CASSPSQGWPLDTEAFF.

The chain uses TRBV29-1 and TRBJ2-1; 7 nucleotides line up with TRBD1. The CDR3 extends over 12 amino acids. The V segment lost 5 bases and the J segment 7 bases; nucleotides outside the gene matches: 5. Germline V gene lookup returns CDR1 SQVTM and CDR2 ANQGSEA. CDR3 region: CSVWSGGNEQFF. The CDR3 bases are TGCAGCGTTTGGTCAGGGGGTAATGAGCAGTTCTTC.

The rearrangement joins TRBV6-5 to TRBJ1-5, with D hard to call. There are 14 residues in the CDR3. The germline V gene has CDR1 MNHEY and CDR2 SVGAGI. The ends were cut back, 5 bases at V and 1 base at J, with 9 bases in the middle. The CDR3 protein is CASSRASSNQPQHF. CDR3 nucleotide sequence: TGTGCCAGCAGTCGCGCGTCAAGCAATCAGCCCCAGCATTTT.

The J gene is TRBJ1-2, the V gene TRBV5-4, with 10 positions matching TRBD1. CDR3 size: 15 residues. The germline gives CDR1 SGHNT, CDR2 YYREEE (reference sequence). The V gene end was trimmed by 2 bases and the J gene end by 4 bases; junction bases not matched to a gene: 5. CDR3: CASSFQGQGIYGYTF. CDR3 nucleotide sequence: TGTGCCAGCAGCTTCCAGGGACAGGGGATCTATGGCTACACCTTC.

This clone was seen a few times. This rearrangement joins TRBV7-9 to TRBJ2-2; no firm D call. Trimming removed 10 bases at V and 3 bases at J, with 3 bases between. CDR3 length: 10 residues. CDR1 and CDR2 (germline): SEHNR, FQNEAQ (reference sequence). As DNA, the CDR3 is TGTGCCACAGACACCGGGGAGCTGTTTTTT. The encoded protein is CATDTGELFF.

This sequence joins TRBV11-2 and TRBJ2-7, with D possibly matching TRBD2 (6 bases). Germline-derived CDR1 and CDR2 are SGHAT and FQNNGV. With 3 bases removed from V and 3 bases from J, the gap between germline ends came to 21 bases. The CDR3 extends over 17 amino acids. CDR3: CASSFPTSRGSGYEQYF. CDR3 nucleotide sequence: TGTGCCAGCAGCTTCCCGACGTCACGGGGTAGCGGCTACGAGCAGTACTTC.

The CDR3 DNA reads TGTGCCAGCAGCTTCACAGGCAATCAGCCCCAGCATTTT. Its protein is CASSFTGNQPQHF. The chain has TRBV5-6 and TRBJ1-5; D gene uncertain. The V gene's germline CDR1 is SGHDT and CDR2 YYEEEE. Trimming removed 2 bases from V and 2 bases from J, with 5 bases in between. The CDR3 runs 13 residues.

The count of this clone is one. This rearrangement joins TRBV12-5 to TRBJ2-3; perhaps TRBD2 as D (6 bases). Deletions cut 0 bases from V and 6 bases from J, with 13 bases between. The CDR3 is 15 amino acids. Germline CDR1 LGHNT, CDR2 FRNRAP. CDR3 coding DNA: TGTGCTAGTGGTTTGGTACGGGGGAAGAGGGATACGCAGTATTTT. This translates into CASGLVRGKRDTQYF.

This sequence joins TRBV7-2 and TRBJ1-1; D might be TRBD1 (6 bases). Germline V gives CDR1 SGHTA, CDR2 FQGNSA. The V and J ends lost 5 bases and 0 bases respectively, with 13 bases between them. This CDR3 has 15 residues. CDR3 loop: CASSPRGTMNTEAFF. As DNA, the CDR3 is TGTGCCAGCAGCCCAAGGGGGACGATGAACACTGAAGCTTTCTTT.

The chain uses TRBV29-1 and TRBJ2-5; 11 bases match TRBD2. The germline V gene has CDR1 SQVTM and CDR2 ANQGSEA. With V trimmed by 3 bases and J by 1 base, 4 bases remained unmatched. The CDR3 totals 15 residues. The CDR3 here is CSVELAGGPQETQYF. CDR3 nucleotide sequence: TGCAGCGTTGAGCTAGCGGGAGGCCCCCAAGAGACCCAGTACTTC.

This clone was counted between two and nine times. The chain uses TRBV6-6 and TRBJ2-7, with D perhaps matching TRBD1 (6 bases). The CDR3 covers 14 residues. CDR1 MNHNY and CDR2 SVGAGI come from the germline V gene (reference sequence). With 7 bases removed from V and 5 bases from J, the gap between germline ends came to 18 bases. CDR3 in DNA: TGTGCCAGCACCTACCGGGACAAGCGGAACGAGCAGTACTTC. Its protein product is CASTYRDKRNEQYF.

The rearrangement uses TRBV2 and TRBJ1-4; D possibly corresponds to TRBD1 (6 bases). Trimming pared 4 bases from V and 5 bases from J, leaving 8 bases between. The CDR3 totals 13 residues. The germline CDR1 and CDR2 sequences are SNHLY and FYNNEI. CDR3 DNA: TGTGCCAGCAGTGGGACAGCGAATGAAAAACTGTTTTTT. It translates to CASSGTANEKLFF.

CDR3 loop: CASSTELPGQNVFF. CDR3 DNA sequence: TGCGCCAGCAGCACCGAACTTCCGGGACAGAACGTTTTCTTT. The chain combines TRBV5-1 with TRBJ1-1; 7 nucleotides agree with TRBD1. The CDR3 runs 14 residues. With V trimmed by 4 bases and J by 13 bases, 16 bases remained unmatched. Germline CDR1 reads SGHRS; CDR2 reads YFSETQ.

The chain is built from TRBV6-5 and TRBJ2-7; the D is unclear. V lost 8 bases to trimming and J lost 3 bases, with 14 bases between them. Germline CDR1 is MNHEY and CDR2 is SVGAGI. CDR3 length: 13 residues. In nucleotides, the CDR3 is TGTGCCAGCCTGGGCCAGAATTTCTACGAGCAGTACTTC. It encodes CASLGQNFYEQYF.

The chain couples TRBV5-1 to TRBJ1-1, with a possible D match to TRBD1 (5 bases). Deletions cut 3 bases from V and 1 base from J, with 10 bases between. CDR3 length equals 14 residues. Germline assignment: CDR1 SGHRS and CDR2 YFSETQ. The CDR3 loop is CASSWEGQNTEAFF. The CDR3 DNA reads TGCGCCAGCAGCTGGGAGGGGCAGAACACTGAAGCTTTCTTT.

This clone appeared many times. This chain links TRBV5-4 with TRBJ1-2, with D uncertain. With 0 bases removed from V and 4 bases from J, the gap between germline ends came to 10 bases. The CDR3 loop spans 14 amino acids. Germline loops: CDR1 SGHNT, CDR2 YYREEE (reference sequence). CDR3 sequence reads: CASSLGPNGYGYTF. The CDR3 region has the DNA TGTGCCAGCAGCTTGGGCCCCAACGGCTATGGCTACACCTTC.

V gene TRBV7-2 combines with J gene TRBJ2-5; perhaps TRBD2 as D (6 bases). V was trimmed by 4 bases and J by 4 bases, leaving 19 bases between them. This CDR3 spans 16 amino acids. Germline V gives CDR1 SGHTA, CDR2 FQGNSA. CDR3 in DNA: TGTGCCAGCAGCTCCCATGGGGGGACTCTCCCAGAGACCCAGTACTTC. Translating it yields CASSSHGGTLPETQYF.

The chain employs TRBV5-6 and TRBJ1-4, with D maybe TRBD1 (5 bases). Germline V gene lookup returns CDR1 SGHDT and CDR2 YYEEEE. V gave up 7 bases and J gave up 4 bases, with 14 bases separating them. The CDR3 has 14 amino acids. CDR3 DNA: TGTGCCAGCTCACGGAGGGGTTTTAATGAAAAACTGTTTTTT. This gives the protein CASSRRGFNEKLFF. Combining the CDR3 with reference TRBV5-6 and TRBJ1-4 gives the whole variable domain DAGVTQSPTHLIKTRGQQVTLRCSPKSGHDTVSWYQQALGQGPQFIFQYYEEEERQRGNFPDRFSGHQFPNYSSELNVNALLLGDSALYLCASSRRGFNEKLFFGSGTQLSVL.

The chain joins TRBV19 to TRBJ2-1; D might be TRBD1 (7 bases). V was clipped by 5 bases and J by 1 base, with 15 bases between them. The germline gives CDR1 LNHDA, CDR2 SQIVND (reference sequence). The CDR3 extends over 16 amino acids. CDR3 region: CASSLTTGRSYNEQFF. CDR3 bases: TGTGCCAGTAGTCTCACGACAGGGAGGTCCTACAATGAGCAGTTCTTC.

CDR3 amino acids: CASSDPGQGQYF. CDR3 DNA: TGTGCCAGCAGCGATCCGGGACAGGGGCAGTATTTT. The genes are TRBV7-2 and TRBJ2-3; 9 nucleotides agree with TRBD1. CDR3 length: 12 amino acids. Germline CDR1 and CDR2: SGHTA and FQGNSA. V lost 5 bases and J lost 11; bases outside the gene matches: 5. The full variable domain, with the rest looked up from reference TRBV7-2 and TRBJ2-3, is GAGVSQSPSNKVTEKGKDVELRCDPISGHTALYWYRQSLGQGLEFLIYFQGNSAPDKSGLPSDRFSAERTGGSVSTLTIQRTQQEDSAVYLCASSDPGQGQYFGPGTRLTVL.